Listed here are 29 T cell receptor beta chains from one sample, sequenced in a study of T-cell reconstitution after alpha-beta-depleted transplantation in children. Unique molecular identifiers were incorporated when the TCRbeta library was constructed. TCRdb analysed the PCR reads with MiXCR anew, one entry per CDR3 protein. In the table there are around 530,000 distinct CDR3 sequences, less than 35% of which are singletons. The input for sequencing was PBMCs from the stem cell graft donor, taken from the stem cell graft. These receptors originate from a human donor who donated a stem cell graft to a child with aplastic anemia.

This clonotype was seen only a few times. The chain joins TRBV12-3 or TRBV12-4 to TRBJ2-5, with 8 positions matching TRBD2. The CDR3 covers 14 residues. Losses at the gene ends were 5 bases for V and 3 bases for J; bases not matched to a gene: 5. CDR3 sequence (DNA): TGTGCCAGCAGTCCCGGGACTAGGAAAGAGACCCAGTACTTC. It encodes CASSPGTRKETQYF.

This clonotype turned up a few times. The chain links TRBV9 to TRBJ1-6, with D unclear. The CDR3 has 14 amino acids. Germline-derived CDR1 and CDR2 are SGDLS and YYNGEE. Trimming took off 2 bases at V and 7 bases at J, with 10 bases between the two ends. The CDR3 sequence: CASSVRHLNSPLHF. For the CDR3, the DNA is TGTGCCAGCAGCGTCCGACACCTGAATTCACCCCTCCACTTT. Filled out from reference TRBV9 and TRBJ1-6, the complete variable domain reads DSGVTQTPKHLITATGQRVTLRCSPRSGDLSVYWYQQSLDQGLQFLIQYYNGEERAKGNILERFSAQQFPDLHSELNLSSLELGDSALYFCASSVRHLNSPLHFGNGTRLTVT.

This clonotype turned up a few times. V usage is TRBV11-1 and J usage is TRBJ1-1, with a possible D match to TRBD1 (5 bases). This CDR3 is built from 12 residues. Germline V lookup: CDR1 SGHAT, CDR2 FQDESV (reference sequence). V lost 8 bases and J 8 bases, leaving 15 bases between the germline ends. CDR3 bases: TGTGCCAGCCTAGGGCAGGGCACAGAAGCTTTCTTT. It yields the protein CASLGQGTEAFF.

This clonotype was found a few times. The chain links TRBV20-1 to TRBJ1-2, with unresolved D. The CDR3 spans 12 residues. The V gene's germline CDR1 is DFQATT and CDR2 SNEGSKA (reference sequence). The CDR3 sequence is CVGRTTNYGYTF. CDR3 sequence (DNA): TGCGTTGGCAGGACCACTAACTATGGCTACACCTTC.

The rearrangement uses TRBV24-1 and TRBJ2-2, with 8 bases matching TRBD1. CDR3 length: 14 amino acids. Trimming removed 7 bases from V and 5 bases from J; junction bases left unmatched: 5. The germline gives CDR1 KGHDR, CDR2 SFDVKD. CDR3 in DNA: TGTGCCACCAGCGTCACAGGGGGTACCGGGGAGCTGTTTTTT. Protein: CATSVTGGTGELFF.

V gene TRBV5-1 combines with J gene TRBJ2-5; 11 bases are shared with TRBD1. The CDR3 has 16 amino acids. The V segment lost 1 base and the J segment 3 bases; nucleotides outside the gene matches: 5. Germline CDR1 is SGHRS and CDR2 is YFSETQ. CDR3 DNA: TGCGCCAGCAGCTTGAATCCGGGACAGGGGGAAGAGACCCAGTACTTC. Translation: CASSLNPGQGEETQYF.

The V call is TRBV5-1, the J call TRBJ1-3, with D tentatively TRBD1 (6 bases). The CDR3 contains 16 residues. Trimming shortened V by 0 bases and J by 1 base, and 11 bases separated the two germline ends. Per the germline V gene, CDR1 is SGHRS and CDR2 is YFSETQ. The CDR3 nucleotides are TGCGCCAGCAGCTTGGGGACAGTGGTGTCTGGAAACACCATATATTTT. This codes for CASSLGTVVSGNTIYF.

This clonotype was picked up a small number of times. The chain links TRBV6-1 to TRBJ1-6, with TRBD1 matching 9 bases. Germline trimming cut 7 bases from V and 8 bases from J; bases unmatched to any gene: 6. Germline V CDR1 and CDR2: MNHNS, SASEGT. This CDR3 is 14 amino acids long. The CDR3 loop reads CASKPTGGHSPLHF. CDR3 coding DNA: TGTGCCAGCAAACCGACAGGGGGGCATTCACCCCTCCACTTT.

The gene calls are TRBV7-2 and TRBJ2-2, with D possibly being TRBD1 (5 bases). The CDR3 spans 14 residues. V lost 2 bases to trimming and J lost 7 bases, with 11 bases between them. Per the germline V gene, CDR1 is SGHTA and CDR2 is FQGNSA. CDR3 nucleotides: TGTGCCAGCAGCTTAACTTCAGGGCACGGGGAGCTGTTTTTT. Translating gives CASSLTSGHGELFF.

This clonotype was recorded a few times. This chain links TRBV7-9 with TRBJ2-4, with 7 bases matching TRBD1. The germline V gene encodes CDR1 SEHNR and CDR2 FQNEAQ (reference sequence). The trim removed 5 bases at V and 4 bases at J, leaving 5 bases unmatched. The CDR3 is made up of 14 amino acids. This CDR3 is CASSEQGPKNIQYF. In DNA, the CDR3 is TGTGCCAGCAGCGAACAGGGGCCGAAAAACATTCAGTACTTC.

This clonotype appeared once. The chain couples TRBV12-3 or TRBV12-4 to TRBJ1-1; D is perhaps TRBD1 (6 bases). Between the trimmed V and J ends, which lost 8 bases and 5 bases, there was a span of 21 bases. This CDR3 region has 15 residues. Here the CDR3 reads CASAAPQGGRTEAFF. The CDR3 DNA follows: TGTGCCAGCGCCGCCCCACAGGGTGGGAGGACTGAAGCTTTCTTT.

This sequence joins TRBV20-1 and TRBJ1-6; D may be TRBD1 (6 bases). This CDR3 region has 14 residues. V was trimmed by 0 bases and J by 9 bases, leaving 12 bases between them. Germline lookup yields CDR1 DFQATT and CDR2 SNEGSKA (reference sequence). In DNA, the CDR3 is TGCAGTGCTAGAGAAACAGGGAACGCTTCACCCCTCCACTTT. Its protein is CSARETGNASPLHF.

The V and J genes are TRBV20-1 and TRBJ2-6; 8 positions match TRBD2. Looked up from germline, CDR1 is DFQATT and CDR2 is SNEGSKA (reference sequence). This CDR3 comprises 17 residues. Losses at the gene ends were 0 bases for V and 4 bases for J; bases not matched to a gene: 8. CDR3 region: CSARDGRAIGGANVLTF. The CDR3 nucleotides are TGCAGTGCTAGAGACGGGAGGGCCATAGGAGGGGCCAACGTCCTGACTTTC.

CDR3 residues: CSARALRGLGGADTQYF. DNA of the CDR3: TGCAGTGCTAGAGCGCTCAGGGGGCTTGGGGGCGCAGATACGCAGTATTTT. This rearrangement joins TRBV20-1 to TRBJ2-3; 8 bases match TRBD1. This CDR3 region has 17 residues. CDR1 is DFQATT and CDR2 is SNEGSKA in the germline V gene (reference sequence). The J segment lost 4 bases and the V segment lost 1 base, leaving 13 bases of the junction unmatched.

The chain couples TRBV7-2 to TRBJ2-2, with D maybe TRBD2 (6 bases). This CDR3 spans 16 amino acids. CDR1 SGHTA and CDR2 FQGNSA come from the germline V gene. Deletions cut 1 base from V and 1 base from J, with 10 bases between. CDR3 loop: CASSLGGLMNTGELFF. Written as DNA, the CDR3 is TGTGCCAGCAGCTTAGGGGGACTGATGAACACCGGGGAGCTGTTTTTT.

This clonotype is a singleton in its sample. V and J are TRBV12-3 or TRBV12-4 and TRBJ2-2; 8 bases line up with TRBD1. Unmatched junction bases numbered 10, after V lost 3 bases and J lost 7 bases. The CDR3 loop spans 16 amino acids. The CDR3 protein is CASSFRGREGRGELFF. CDR3 DNA: TGTGCCAGCAGTTTCAGGGGGCGGGAAGGACGCGGGGAGCTGTTTTTT.

This clonotype was seen more than once but under ten times. The rearrangement uses TRBV6-6 and TRBJ1-1; D ambiguous. Germline assignment: CDR1 MNHNY and CDR2 SVGAGI (reference sequence). Trimming removed 7 bases at V and 6 bases at J, with 12 bases between. The CDR3 length is 12 residues. The CDR3 region has the DNA TGTGCCAGCACCGTTCCCTCCCCTGAAGCTTTCTTT. This translates into CASTVPSPEAFF.

The CDR3 is CASSPSFGTNTGELFF. CDR3 nucleotides: TGCGCCAGCAGCCCCAGCTTCGGTACGAACACCGGGGAGCTGTTTTTT. The J gene is TRBJ2-2, the V gene TRBV5-1, with unresolved D. Germline assignment: CDR1 SGHRS and CDR2 YFSETQ. Trimming shortened V by 4 bases and J by 0 bases, and 13 bases separated the two germline ends. The CDR3 has 16 amino acids.

This clonotype has only one observation. The chain links TRBV20-1 to TRBJ2-7, with a tentative D call TRBD1 (6 bases). The germline V and J ends were trimmed by 6 bases and 6 bases, with 12 bases remaining between them. The CDR3 consists of 11 residues. Germline CDR1 and CDR2: DFQATT and SNEGSKA (reference sequence). The CDR3 nucleotides are TGCAGTGCGGGGGCAGGGTTCGAGCAGTACTTC. Protein product: CSAGAGFEQYF.

A few counts support this clonotype. The CDR3: CASTKLLGRDRSNYGYTF. CDR3 DNA sequence: TGCGCCAGCACCAAACTACTAGGCCGGGACAGATCTAACTATGGCTACACCTTC. The rearrangement uses TRBV5-1 and TRBJ1-2; the match to TRBD1 covers 7 bases. J was trimmed by 0 bases and V by 6 bases; bases with no gene match: 17. The CDR3 runs 18 residues. Germline CDR1 and CDR2: SGHRS and YFSETQ.

This clonotype was counted only a few times. The V and J genes are TRBV20-1 and TRBJ2-6; D uncertain. In germline, CDR1 is DFQATT, CDR2 SNEGSKA (reference sequence). The CDR3 is 15 residues long. V was trimmed by 4 bases and J by 4 bases, leaving 14 bases between them. The CDR3 DNA follows: TGCAGTGCTATCGGCCCTTCCTCGGGGGCCAACGTCCTGACTTTC. Translation gives CSAIGPSSGANVLTF.

This clonotype has more than one count but fewer than ten. This CDR3 reads CASGVAETQYF. The DNA for the CDR3 is TGTGCCTCCGGGGTTGCGGAGACCCAGTACTTC. This chain links TRBV5-6 with TRBJ2-5; possible D gene TRBD2, 5 bases. The CDR3 is made up of 11 amino acids. The V and J ends lost 10 bases and 5 bases respectively, with 12 bases between them. The germline gives CDR1 SGHDT, CDR2 YYEEEE.

This clonotype was counted at least ten times. The V gene is TRBV7-9, the J gene TRBJ1-4; D is unresolved. CDR1 SEHNR and CDR2 FQNEAQ come from the germline V gene (reference sequence). The V and J ends lost 0 bases and 0 bases respectively, with 2 bases between them. The CDR3 extends over 14 amino acids. The CDR3 DNA is TGTGCCAGCAGCTTAGCTGCAACTAATGAAAAACTGTTTTTT. As protein: CASSLAATNEKLFF.

In its sample, this clonotype was seen a few times. The V and J genes are TRBV20-1 and TRBJ1-1, with 9 bases aligning to TRBD1. Per germline, CDR1 DFQATT and CDR2 SNEGSKA (reference sequence). The V segment lost 4 bases and the J segment 4 bases; nucleotides outside the gene matches: 7. The CDR3 has 14 amino acids. CDR3: CSATGTGLVTEAFF. The CDR3 DNA reads as TGCAGTGCTACCGGGACAGGGTTGGTCACTGAAGCTTTCTTT.

The chain carries TRBV29-1 and TRBJ2-2; 13 bases line up with TRBD2. Trimming at V came to 0 bases and at J to 6 bases, leaving 7 bases not matched to a gene. The length of the CDR3 is 17 residues. Germline CDR1 reads SQVTM; CDR2 reads ANQGSEA. The CDR3 is CSVEDSGLAGTAGELFF. CDR3 nucleotide sequence: TGCAGCGTTGAAGATTCGGGACTAGCGGGAACGGCCGGGGAGCTGTTTTTT.

This clonotype showed up just once. This chain uses TRBV20-1 with TRBJ2-3; 9 nucleotides line up with TRBD2. There are 16 residues in the CDR3. After removal of 0 bases from V and 5 bases from J, the junction contained 9 bases not matched to a gene. Per germline, CDR1 DFQATT and CDR2 SNEGSKA (reference sequence). Here the CDR3 reads CSARDSLAGYVDTQYF. The CDR3 DNA sequence: TGCAGTGCTAGAGATTCGCTAGCGGGATACGTAGATACGCAGTATTTT.

This clonotype was counted only a few times. The chain joins TRBV20-1 to TRBJ2-5; 7 bases are shared with TRBD1. The V and J ends lost 4 bases and 2 bases, in that order; junction bases with no gene match: 4. This CDR3 spans 13 amino acids. The V gene's germline CDR1 is DFQATT and CDR2 SNEGSKA (reference sequence). This CDR3 reads CSAKQGLQETQYF. In DNA form, the CDR3 reads TGCAGTGCTAAACAGGGGCTACAAGAGACCCAGTACTTC.

V gene TRBV27 combines with J gene TRBJ2-1; 11 bases are shared with TRBD2. V was pared by 4 bases and J by 2 bases, with 7 bases of the junction left unmatched. The CDR3 has 17 amino acids. CDR1 and CDR2 (germline): MNHEY, SMNVEV (reference sequence). The CDR3 bases are TGTGCCAGCAGTTGGTCTCTAGCGGGAGGCCCCTACAATGAGCAGTTCTTC. It encodes CASSWSLAGGPYNEQFF.

The genes are TRBV10-3 and TRBJ2-1; 7 bases are shared with TRBD2. The length of the CDR3 is 14 residues. Germline assignment: CDR1 ENHRY and CDR2 SYGVKD. V shed 8 bases and J 1 base; nucleotides not matched to a gene: 5. The CDR3 protein is CAISPGGSYNEQFF. The CDR3 region has the DNA TGTGCCATCTCCCCGGGAGGTTCCTACAATGAGCAGTTCTTC.